This T cell receptor beta chain emerged from a study of PD-1 blockade in classical Hodgkin lymphoma. Overall study results and limits: Patients starting nivolumab under 1 year after ASCT were excluded. Newly diagnosed and completely responding patients shared comparable baseline diversity.

V lost 8 bases and J lost 3, with 11 bases in between. CDR1 and CDR2 (germline): MDHEN, SYDVKM. There are 12 residues in the CDR3. TCRdb's table, derived via immunoSEQ multiplex PCR, lists solely in-frame clones and lacks some. The table includes 25,000 to 35,000 clones, less than 85% detected once. Points on this clone: The antigen remains undetermined.

Documented time point: cycle 4 day 1 (C4D1), after six to seven weeks of nivolumab. Brentuximab vedotin exposure varied, and every patient relapsed after autologous stem cell transplantation. Negative magnetic selection isolated CD4+ T cells from thawed PBMCs. The sequence came from a human donor with classical Hodgkin lymphoma. This sample comprised CD4+ T cells from blood, obtained before the fourth cycle of nivolumab. This chain uses TRBV28 with TRBJ2-7; no definite D call. CDR3 sequence reads: CASESRRYEQYF. The CDR3 nucleotides read TGTGCCAGCGAGTCGAGACGCTACGAGCAGTACTTC.